This TCR beta chain stems from a study of neurological immune-mediated disorders. General study points: The most TCR clonal expansion was seen in HTLV-1-associated myelopathy, whereas the least was seen in multiple sclerosis, below the level in healthy controls.

The ends were cut back, 5 bases at V and 0 bases at J, with 12 bases in the middle. The CDR3 runs 15 residues. Per germline, CDR1 SGHRS and CDR2 YFSETQ. This clonotype was seen repeatedly, ten times or more. Its antigen is currently unknown. With 10-nucleotide random UMIs included, cDNA was synthesized by 5'RACE. TCRdb re-called the 5' RACE reads through MiXCR, storing one row per CDR3 protein. The data hold around 50,000 distinct CDR3 sequences, with 15% to 20% observed a single time. The receptor was derived from a man in his fifties or sixties in good health. Material: PBMCs. V usage is TRBV5-1 and J usage is TRBJ1-5; D is ambiguous. The DNA of the CDR3 is TGCGCCAGCAGGATTGACGGCAATAGCAATCAGCCCCAGCATTTT. Translated: CASRIDGNSNQPQHF.